What follows are 26 T cell receptor beta chains derived from one specimen sequenced in a study of blood T cell repertoires in COVID-19 (dated by TCRdb to 2018 to 2021). Libraries were built with the immunoSEQ multiplex PCR assay. TCRdb retrieved this table from immuneACCESS and kept in-frame rearrangements only. Not all clones are present; in checked studies, unresolved V genes account for under half, and no reason is known for the remainder. For this sample there are 120,000 or so clones; approximately 85% appear just once. The ten top clones hold less than 8.5% of the sample. Sequenced sample: peripheral blood. Receptors originate from a man aged 80 or over with active or convalescent COVID-19.

The J gene is TRBJ1-6, the V gene TRBV19; 7 bases agree with TRBD1. This CDR3 is built from 20 residues. Germline V lookup: CDR1 LNHDA, CDR2 SQIVND (reference sequence). The V and J ends lost 1 base and 0 bases, in that order; junction bases with no gene match: 12. Here the CDR3 reads CASSIAVGQAGGSYNSPLHF. CDR3 in DNA: TGTGCCAGTAGTATAGCGGTCGGACAGGCGGGAGGCTCCTATAATTCACCCCTCCACTTT.

This clone was seen a handful of times. The chain recombines TRBV15 with TRBJ2-7; TRBD1 agrees at 9 bases. From germline, CDR1 is LNHNV and CDR2 YYDKDF (reference sequence). The CDR3 consists of 15 residues. The J segment lost 6 bases and the V segment lost 0 bases, leaving 6 bases of the junction unmatched. This chain's CDR3 is CATSRDWGQGGEQYF. CDR3 DNA: TGTGCCACCAGCAGAGATTGGGGACAGGGTGGCGAGCAGTACTTC.

This clone was counted between two and nine times. This chain links TRBV5-1 with TRBJ2-1; TRBD1 aligns across 8 bases. The J segment lost 8 bases and the V segment lost 6 bases, leaving 7 bases of the junction unmatched. Germline V gene lookup returns CDR1 SGHRS and CDR2 YFSETQ. The length of the CDR3 is 13 residues. CDR3 sequence reads: CASTRTGWDEQFF. The CDR3 DNA reads as TGCGCCAGCACCCGGACAGGGTGGGATGAGCAGTTCTTC.

This clone occurred once. The chain joins TRBV2 to TRBJ2-3; 8 bases match TRBD2. The J segment lost 0 bases and the V segment lost 4 bases, leaving 3 bases of the junction unmatched. The CDR3 is made up of 15 amino acids. Germline V gene sequence: CDR1 SNHLY, CDR2 FYNNEI. CDR3 protein: CASSGRLASTDTQYF. The CDR3 nucleotides read TGTGCCAGCAGTGGACGACTAGCGAGCACAGATACGCAGTATTTT.

V gene TRBV12-5 combines with J gene TRBJ1-2; no reliable D call. The CDR3 is 12 residues long. Per the germline V gene, CDR1 is LGHNT and CDR2 is FRNRAP. V lost 1 base, J lost 8 bases, and 8 bases lay in between. The CDR3 DNA is TGTGCTAGTGGTTTGGACCAGCGGGGCTACACCTTC. It translates to CASGLDQRGYTF.

J is TRBJ1-2 and V is TRBV6-5, with D possibly matching TRBD1 (6 bases). The CDR3 covers 13 residues. Germline V gene lookup returns CDR1 MNHEY and CDR2 SVGAGI. V was cut by 2 bases and J by 8 bases, with 12 bases left in between. CDR3 nucleotide sequence: TGTGCCAGCAGTTACGGGGGGGCAGGAGGCTACACCTTC. Amino acid sequence: CASSYGGAGGYTF.

The genes are TRBV25-1 and TRBJ2-3, with D tentatively TRBD1 (6 bases). Germline V gives CDR1 MGHDK, CDR2 SYGVNS. The CDR3 extends over 14 amino acids. The V end was cut by 6 bases, the J end by 3 bases, with 13 bases between. Here the CDR3 DNA reads TGTGCCAGCAGCCGAGGGGGTACGACAGATACGCAGTATTTT. Its translation is CASSRGGTTDTQYF.

The CDR3 DNA reads TGTGCCACCAGTGATTTGGGCAGGGAGGACAATACGCAGTATTTT. Its protein is CATSDLGREDNTQYF. V and J are TRBV24-1 and TRBJ2-3; D perhaps matches TRBD2 (6 bases). Trimming removed 0 bases from V and 7 bases from J, with 13 bases in between. Germline CDR1 reads KGHDR; CDR2 reads SFDVKD. The CDR3 length is 15 residues.

The rearrangement uses TRBV4-2 and TRBJ1-5, with D possibly matching TRBD1 (5 bases). The CDR3 covers 15 residues. Germline loops: CDR1 LGHNA, CDR2 YNFKEQ. Trimming took 1 base from V and 5 from J, leaving 12 bases between them. The CDR3 DNA reads as TGTGCCAGCAGCCAAGGGGAGGGGAGGGATCAGCCCCAGCATTTT. Protein: CASSQGEGRDQPQHF.

This clone was seen only once. The V call is TRBV6-5, the J call TRBJ1-1; possibly TRBD1 for D (6 bases). Trimming pared 7 bases from V and 1 base from J, leaving 16 bases between. The CDR3 extends over 15 amino acids. CDR1 is MNHEY, CDR2 SVGAGI, per germline. CDR3 coding DNA: TGTGCCAGCAAAACCAGGGGATCTACGAACACTGAAGCTTTCTTT. Its protein product is CASKTRGSTNTEAFF.

This chain joins TRBV4-2 and TRBJ1-5; D might be TRBD1 (6 bases). The length of the CDR3 is 16 residues. Trimming took 1 base from V and 11 from J, leaving 21 bases between them. The germline V gene has CDR1 LGHNA and CDR2 YNFKEQ. The CDR3 DNA follows: TGTGCCAGCAGCCAAGCAACCGGGACACTTGCCGGGGCCCAGCATTTT. Protein sequence: CASSQATGTLAGAQHF.

The chain links TRBV21-1 to TRBJ2-1; the table's D call, TRBD2, was not checked against the DNA. TRBV21-1 is given as a pseudogene. This CDR3 has 14 amino acids. The CDR3 loop reads CASSGEQLICDPFF. CDR3 coding DNA: TGTGCCAGCAGCGGGGAGCAGCTGATTTGCGACCCGTTCTTC.

This clone has a single count. The J gene is TRBJ1-1, the V gene TRBV11-2; 7 bases are a match to TRBD1. Unmatched junction bases numbered 4, after V lost 1 base and J lost 8 bases. Germline CDR1 SGHAT, CDR2 FQNNGV. The CDR3 contains 13 residues. The CDR3 is CASSLARGMEAFF. CDR3 DNA sequence: TGTGCCAGCAGCTTAGCCAGGGGGATGGAAGCTTTCTTT.

V is TRBV2 and J is TRBJ1-1; 7 nucleotides match TRBD1. The ends lost 4 bases at V and 6 bases at J; junction bases unmatched: 8. The length of the CDR3 is 14 residues. Germline CDR1 is SNHLY and CDR2 is FYNNEI. CDR3 DNA sequence: TGTGCCAGCAGTGGGTCACAGGGGAGTCCTGAAGCTTTCTTT. Translating gives CASSGSQGSPEAFF.

This clone was counted between two and nine times. The chain links TRBV6-5 to TRBJ2-5; TRBD1 might be the D (6 bases). This CDR3 is 13 amino acids long. From germline, CDR1 is MNHEY and CDR2 SVGAGI. V lost 5 bases and J lost 2, with 9 bases in between. This chain's CDR3 is CASSNDRQETQYF. The CDR3 DNA reads as TGTGCCAGCAGTAACGACAGGCAAGAGACCCAGTACTTC.

The chain carries TRBV7-2 and TRBJ2-1, with 13 positions matching TRBD2. The CDR3 consists of 19 residues. The trim removed 5 bases at V and 0 bases at J, leaving 10 bases unmatched. Germline assignment: CDR1 SGHTA and CDR2 FQGNSA. CDR3 sequence: CASSHPTSGGTSSYNEQFF. For the CDR3, the DNA is TGTGCCAGCAGCCACCCGACTAGCGGGGGGACCAGCTCCTACAATGAGCAGTTCTTC.

The V call is TRBV5-1, the J call TRBJ1-6; D remains unclear. There are 16 residues in the CDR3. The germline V and J ends were trimmed by 1 base and 0 bases, with 8 bases remaining between them. Germline V gives CDR1 SGHRS, CDR2 YFSETQ. CDR3 nucleotide sequence: TGCGCCAGCAGCTTGCCGGGGAGCTCCTATAATTCACCCCTCCACTTT. Translation gives CASSLPGSSYNSPLHF.

With regard to this clone: Compared with germline, one end of the junction differs, possibly owing to a read error. The chain joins TRBV28 to TRBJ1-1, with D perhaps matching TRBD1 (6 bases). Germline V CDR1 and CDR2: MDHEN, SYDVKM. The CDR3 contains 16 residues. CDR3 sequence: CASCLGGGLWGTEAFF. The CDR3 DNA follows: TGTGCCAGCTGTTTGGGCGGGGGGCTTTGGGGCACTGAAGCTTTCTTT.

The rearrangement links TRBV29-1 to TRBJ2-1, with D unresolved. The CDR3 loop spans 12 amino acids. Trimming removed 3 bases at V and 8 bases at J, with 11 bases between. Germline loops: CDR1 SQVTM, CDR2 ANQGSEA. Here the CDR3 reads CSVDKWLDEQFF. CDR3 coding DNA: TGCAGCGTTGATAAGTGGCTCGATGAGCAGTTCTTC.

By sample fraction, this clone is medium-sized. The chain employs TRBV18 and TRBJ1-2; D possibly corresponds to TRBD1 (6 bases). Between the trimmed V and J ends, which lost 3 bases and 4 bases, there was a span of 18 bases. The CDR3 consists of 16 residues. The germline V gene has CDR1 KGHSH and CDR2 LQKENI. The CDR3 sequence is CASSPPRKGDSYGYTF. CDR3 coding DNA: TGTGCCAGCTCACCTCCCCGGAAGGGGGATAGCTATGGCTACACCTTC.

This chain joins TRBV7-2 and TRBJ2-7, with a possible D match to TRBD2 (5 bases). The CDR3 contains 15 residues. CDR1 and CDR2 (germline): SGHTA, FQGNSA. The V end was cut by 0 bases, the J end by 2 bases, with 11 bases between. The CDR3 loop reads CASSLARRAAYEQYF. In nucleotides, the CDR3 is TGTGCCAGCAGCTTAGCGCGGCGGGCAGCCTACGAGCAGTACTTC.

This chain connects TRBV18 to TRBJ1-6; 7 bases are a match to TRBD1. The CDR3 loop spans 15 amino acids. With V trimmed by 6 bases and J by 7 bases, 9 bases remained unmatched. Germline values: CDR1 KGHSH, CDR2 LQKENI. The CDR3 DNA follows: TGTGCCAGCTCCCCAGGACAGGCGTCAAATTCACCCCTCCACTTT. As protein: CASSPGQASNSPLHF.

The V call is TRBV7-2, the J call TRBJ2-3; TRBD1 matches at 7 bases. The junction had 9 bases not matched to a gene; V was cut back by 5 bases and J by 1 base. In germline, CDR1 is SGHTA, CDR2 FQGNSA. This CDR3 has 16 amino acids. CDR3 sequence reads: CASSLRTGWGTDTQYF. CDR3 DNA sequence: TGTGCCAGCAGCCTAAGGACAGGTTGGGGCACAGATACGCAGTATTTT.

The chain combines TRBV6-5 with TRBJ1-1; TRBD1 agrees at 9 bases. This CDR3 contains 14 residues. Germline CDR1 is MNHEY and CDR2 is SVGAGI. The V and J ends lost 9 bases and 4 bases, in that order; junction bases with no gene match: 9. CDR3: CASCAGQGGTEAFF. The CDR3 region has the DNA TGTGCCAGTTGTGCGGGACAGGGAGGCACTGAAGCTTTCTTT.

This clone was counted between two and nine times. The chain employs TRBV9 and TRBJ1-1, with D possibly TRBD1 on 6 matching bases. Germline V gene sequence: CDR1 SGDLS, CDR2 YYNGEE. The CDR3 spans 14 residues. With 4 bases removed from V and 6 bases from J, the gap between germline ends came to 16 bases. CDR3 DNA sequence: TGTGCCAGCAGCCCCCATACTCCAGGGGCTGAAGCTTTCTTT. It encodes CASSPHTPGAEAFF.

The chain's CDR3 is CASSLQTGATYEQYF. As DNA, the CDR3 is TGCGCCAGCAGCCTCCAGACAGGGGCTACCTACGAGCAGTACTTC. The chain combines TRBV5-1 with TRBJ2-7; TRBD1 matches 8 bases. J gave up 2 bases and V 4 bases, and 8 bases lay outside the gene matches. CDR1 and CDR2 from the germline V gene are SGHRS and YFSETQ. The CDR3 runs 15 residues.